Below, 7 T cell receptor beta chains from the same sample are listed, as sequenced in a study of tumor-infiltrating lymphocytes in primary liver carcinoma. Unsorted whole blood supplied the blood RNA, and germline DNA was isolated too. The input was 500 ng total RNA; TCR beta cDNA was made from it with a constant-region primer. The TCR beta library was amplified through three nested multiplex PCR rounds in a modified ARM-PCR procedure. Forward primers for TRBV1-TRBV30 and a C-beta reverse primer served the first two PCR rounds, at 10 cycles each. TCRdb reprocessed the multiplex PCR reads via MiXCR and lists one record per CDR3 protein. The top ten clones hold over 15% of a sample with a few hundred thousand distinct CDR3 sequences, around 50% of them seen once. Input material: peripheral blood. The receptors stem from a woman in her 30s with primary liver carcinoma and hepatitis B virus infection.

To note about this clonotype: This is likely a read error, given that the CDR3 carries no conserved phenylalanine or tryptophan at its end. The chain recombines TRBV11-2 with TRBJ2-2; a possible D gene is TRBD2 (6 bases). Germline assignment: CDR1 SGHAT and CDR2 FQNNGV. CDR3 length equals 15 residues. The DNA of the CDR3 is TGTGCCAGCAGCCCCTCAGGGCGTATGACCGGGGGGCTGTTTCTT. Its translation: CASSPSGRMTGGLFL.

The J gene is TRBJ2-7, the V gene TRBV28; TRBD1 might be the D (6 bases). The CDR3 runs 13 residues. V lost 8 bases to trimming and J lost 0 bases, with 11 bases between them. The germline gives CDR1 MDHEN, CDR2 SYDVKM. CDR3 amino acids: CASCRDTSYEQYF. CDR3 nucleotide sequence: TGTGCCAGCTGCCGGGACACCTCCTACGAGCAGTACTTC.

This clonotype has just a few counts. This chain links TRBV7-8 with TRBJ2-7; D gene ambiguous. The CDR3 covers 14 residues. V was shortened by 1 base and J by 3 bases, with 10 bases between the two germline ends. CDR1 and CDR2 (germline): SGHVS, FQNEAQ. The CDR3 DNA follows: TGTGCCAGCAGCTTAGGGGCCGCCGGCTACGAGCAGTACTTC. The encoded protein is CASSLGAAGYEQYF. Supplemented by reference TRBV7-8 and TRBJ2-7, the full variable domain reads GAGVSQSPRYKVAKRGQDVALRCDPISGHVSLFWYQQALGQGPEFLTYFQNEAQLDKSGLPSDRFFAERPEGSVSTLKIQRTQQEDSAVYLCASSLGAAGYEQYFGPGTRLTVT.

This clonotype was counted at least ten times. V gene TRBV11-2 combines with J gene TRBJ1-5; no reliable D call. Trimming shortened V by 2 bases and J by 10 bases, and 18 bases separated the two germline ends. Germline lookup yields CDR1 SGHAT and CDR2 FQNNGV. The CDR3 spans 15 residues. CDR3 coding DNA: TGTGCCAGCAGCTTAACTATTGGTGCTGGTGAACCCCAGCATTTT. This translates into CASSLTIGAGEPQHF.

With regard to this clonotype: Relative to the germline gene, one junction end is altered; a read error may explain this. The CDR3 sequence is CTSSTPPVMNEQFF. CDR3 sequence (DNA): TGTACCAGCAGCACCCCCCCAGTTATGAATGAGCAGTTTTTC. The gene calls are TRBV11-2 and TRBJ2-1; D remains unclear. This CDR3 is built from 14 residues. Germline CDR1 is SGHAT and CDR2 is FQNNGV.

This clonotype was counted a few times. V and J are TRBV5-1 and TRBJ2-1; TRBD1 matches at 8 bases. The CDR3 has 16 residues. Germline lookup yields CDR1 SGHRS and CDR2 YFSETQ. V lost 4 bases, J lost 6 bases, and 12 bases stayed unmatched. CDR3 loop: CASSASGGVVSNEQFF. The CDR3 DNA reads as TGCGCCAGCAGCGCATCAGGGGGCGTCGTGAGCAATGAGCAGTTCTTC.

A word on this clonotype: The junction does not match germline at one end; this may be a read error. The chain employs TRBV6-2 or TRBV6-3 and TRBJ1-1; 7 positions agree with TRBD1. CDR3 size: 16 residues. Germline CDR1 MNHEY, CDR2 SVGEGT. CDR3 DNA sequence: TGTGCCGGCAGACAGGGCAGTCCTTCAATTGGAACTGAAGCTTTCTTT. Its protein product is CAGRQGSPSIGTEAFF.